The 20 T cell receptor beta chains below all came from one sample that was sequenced in a study of control samples from healthy donors and cancer patients. Profiling relied on immunoSEQ multiplex PCR, and the TCRdb table lists in-frame clones only, not all of them. The sample lists tens of thousands of clones; around 93% were seen once. The material sequenced was PBMCs. These receptors were taken from a man under 40 with colorectal cancer.

The chain carries TRBV4-1 and TRBJ1-2; D might be TRBD1 (6 bases). V lost 3 bases, J lost 3 bases, and 14 bases lay in between. CDR1 is MGHRA and CDR2 is YSYEKL in the germline V gene. The CDR3 is 15 residues long. The CDR3 spells CASSQPTGGDYGYTF. The CDR3 bases are TGCGCCAGCAGCCAGCCGACAGGAGGCGACTATGGCTACACCTTC.

The rearrangement links TRBV9 to TRBJ1-1, with a weak D call TRBD1 (6 bases). V lost 0 bases to trimming and J lost 4 bases, with 10 bases between them. Germline assignment: CDR1 SGDLS and CDR2 YYNGEE. The CDR3 is 14 residues long. The CDR3 sequence is CASSVVSRGTEAFF. DNA of the CDR3: TGTGCCAGCAGCGTAGTGTCCAGGGGCACTGAAGCTTTCTTT. The complete variable domain, with remaining parts taken from reference TRBV9 and TRBJ1-1, reads DSGVTQTPKHLITATGQRVTLRCSPRSGDLSVYWYQQSLDQGLQFLIQYYNGEERAKGNILERFSAQQFPDLHSELNLSSLELGDSALYFCASSVVSRGTEAFFGQGTRLTVV.

This chain links TRBV6-6 with TRBJ2-3; D may be TRBD1 or TRBD2 (6 bases each). The V gene lost 5 bases and the J gene lost 7 bases, with 19 bases spanning the gap. From germline, CDR1 is MNHNY and CDR2 SVGAGI (reference sequence). The CDR3 totals 15 residues. The CDR3 DNA sequence: TGTGCCAGCAGTCCAGGGGTTGGAGGGCCGTATACGCAGTATTTT. Its protein product is CASSPGVGGPYTQYF.

As DNA, the CDR3 is TGTGCGGTTGACGGATTAAACACAGATACGCAGTATTTT. This codes for CAVDGLNTDTQYF. V gene TRBV7-9 combines with J gene TRBJ2-3; the D is unclear. The CDR3 length is 13 residues. Germline CDR1 reads SEHNR; CDR2 reads FQNEAQ (reference sequence). The whole variable domain, filled in from reference TRBV7-9 and TRBJ2-3, reads DTGVSQNPRHKITKRGQNVTFRCDPISEHNRLYWYRQTLGQGPEFLTYFQNEAQLEKSRLLSDRFSAERPKGSFSTLEIQRTEQGDSAMYLCAVDGLNTDTQYFGPGTRLTVL.

This clone was counted a single time. Other DNA sequences in this sample translate to the same CDR3. The chain is built from TRBV11-3 and TRBJ1-1; unclear D gene. Trimming pared 1 base from V and 0 bases from J, leaving 3 bases between. Germline CDR1 is SGHNT and CDR2 is YENEEA. The length of the CDR3 is 13 residues. CDR3 residues: CASSLGLNTEAFF. DNA of the CDR3: TGTGCCAGCAGCTTAGGGTTGAACACTGAAGCTTTCTTT.

The V call is TRBV29-1, the J call TRBJ1-2; D unclear. This CDR3 spans 12 amino acids. V shed 6 bases and J shed 0 bases, with 8 bases lying between them. CDR1 and CDR2 (germline): SQVTM, ANQGSEA. CDR3 nucleotide sequence: TGCAGCGTCCGGACGGCTAACTATGGCTACACCTTC. It codes for CSVRTANYGYTF.

The gene calls are TRBV11-2 and TRBJ2-7; D is uncertain. The CDR3 loop spans 15 amino acids. V gave up 5 bases and J gave up 0 bases, with 14 bases separating them. From germline, CDR1 is SGHAT and CDR2 FQNNGV. CDR3 residues: CASSPTLAVSYEQYF. DNA for the CDR3: TGTGCCAGCAGCCCCACGCTGGCAGTCTCCTACGAGCAGTACTTC.

CDR3 DNA: TGTGCCACCAGTGATTCCCGGACAGGAGGTTACGAGCAGTACTTC. It codes for CATSDSRTGGYEQYF. This sequence joins TRBV24-1 and TRBJ2-7; 7 bases align to TRBD1. Per the germline V gene, CDR1 is KGHDR and CDR2 is SFDVKD. The CDR3 contains 15 residues. V was clipped by 2 bases and J by 4 bases; unmatched bases: 7.

This clone was observed a single time. V and J are TRBV6-1 and TRBJ1-2, with D unresolved. The germline gives CDR1 MNHNS, CDR2 SASEGT. The CDR3 is made up of 13 amino acids. The V end was cut by 3 bases, the J end by 3 bases, with 8 bases between. This CDR3 is CASSDGPYYGYTF. The CDR3 nucleotides read TGTGCCAGCAGTGACGGGCCCTACTATGGCTACACCTTC.

This sequence joins TRBV5-8 and TRBJ1-1; 7 bases match TRBD1. Germline lookup yields CDR1 SGHTS and CDR2 YDEGEE. There are 14 residues in the CDR3. V dropped 1 base and J dropped 6; count of bases not matched to a gene: 6. In nucleotides, the CDR3 is TGTGCCAGCAGCTTGCAGGGGGTGGTGGCTGAAGCTTTCTTT. Protein product: CASSLQGVVAEAFF.

This chain uses TRBV7-2 with TRBJ2-7; 9 bases map to TRBD2. Per the germline V gene, CDR1 is SGHTA and CDR2 is FQGNSA. The CDR3 totals 14 residues. The V segment lost 3 bases and the J segment 6 bases; nucleotides outside the gene matches: 6. The CDR3 protein is CASSLAGGHAEQYF. In DNA, the CDR3 is TGTGCCAGCAGCTTGGCGGGGGGGCACGCCGAGCAGTACTTC.

The chain employs TRBV6-2 or TRBV6-3 and TRBJ1-6; tentatively, D is TRBD1 (6 bases). V dropped 5 bases and J dropped 8 bases, with 19 bases sitting between them. The CDR3 covers 16 residues. The V gene's germline CDR1 is MNHEY and CDR2 SVGEGT. The CDR3 region is CASSPWTVARHSPLHF. The CDR3 nucleotides read TGTGCCAGCAGTCCATGGACAGTGGCCAGGCATTCACCCCTCCACTTT.

The chain uses TRBV19 and TRBJ2-2; 9 bases match TRBD2. Germline V gives CDR1 LNHDA, CDR2 SQIVND (reference sequence). V lost 3 bases, J lost 3 bases, and 2 bases stayed unmatched. This CDR3 contains 15 residues. CDR3 residues: CASSMIAGDTGELFF. The CDR3 bases are TGTGCCAGTAGTATGATAGCGGGGGACACCGGGGAGCTGTTTTTT.

The V and J genes are TRBV6-5 and TRBJ2-1; 9 nucleotides agree with TRBD2. The CDR3 length is 15 residues. Looked up from germline, CDR1 is MNHEY and CDR2 is SVGAGI. Trimming cost V 2 bases and J 15 bases; bases outside gene matches: 14. The CDR3 DNA reads as TGTGCCAGCAGTTACAAAGAAGCGGGGGGCCAAGTTACGTTCTTC. As protein: CASSYKEAGGQVTFF.

The rearrangement uses TRBV6-5 and TRBJ1-1; D might be TRBD1 (6 bases). The CDR3 runs to 13 residues. Germline V gene data show CDR1 as MNHEY and CDR2 as SVGAGI. The ends were cut back, 6 bases at V and 6 bases at J, with 14 bases in the middle. This chain's CDR3 is CASSMDSFAEAFF. The CDR3 DNA is TGTGCCAGCAGCATGGACAGTTTCGCTGAAGCTTTCTTT.

The chain employs TRBV4-1 and TRBJ1-1; D is undetermined. Germline assignment: CDR1 MGHRA and CDR2 YSYEKL. Between the trimmed V and J ends, which lost 3 bases and 0 bases, there was a span of 14 bases. This CDR3 has 16 amino acids. DNA of the CDR3: TGCGCCAGCAGCCAGCCCTCTACCCCAGTGAACACTGAAGCTTTCTTT. As protein: CASSQPSTPVNTEAFF.

The chain combines TRBV7-2 with TRBJ2-3; D unclear. The CDR3 sequence is 15 residues long. The germline V gene encodes CDR1 SGHTA and CDR2 FQGNSA. Between the trimmed V and J ends, which lost 5 bases and 2 bases, there was a span of 14 bases. This chain's CDR3 is CASSPGPYITDTQYF. The CDR3 DNA reads TGTGCCAGCAGCCCCGGCCCTTATATCACAGATACGCAGTATTTT.

This sequence joins TRBV7-9 and TRBJ1-4, with 8 positions matching TRBD1. CDR3 length equals 15 residues. Germline V gene lookup returns CDR1 SEHNR and CDR2 FQNEAQ (reference sequence). J gave up 4 bases and V 4 bases, and 5 bases lay outside the gene matches. The CDR3 spells CASSSRQGINEKLFF. The DNA for the CDR3 is TGTGCCAGCAGCTCCCGACAGGGGATTAATGAAAAACTGTTTTTT.

This chain connects TRBV5-8 to TRBJ1-1; no clear D. CDR1 and CDR2 from the germline V gene are SGHTS and YDEGEE. The CDR3 extends over 13 amino acids. V dropped 2 bases and J dropped 0 bases, with 5 bases sitting between them. CDR3 residues: CASSLVLNTEAFF. The CDR3 DNA reads as TGTGCCAGCAGCTTAGTTCTGAACACTGAAGCTTTCTTT.

The chain uses TRBV11-2 and TRBJ2-1; tentative D call: TRBD1 (6 bases). The CDR3 has 16 amino acids. The V gene lost 1 base and the J gene lost 3 bases, with 13 bases spanning the gap. CDR1 SGHAT and CDR2 FQNNGV come from the germline V gene. Written as DNA, the CDR3 is TGTGCCAGCAGCTTAGCTCAGGGGCAAATCTACAATGAGCAGTTCTTC. Translated: CASSLAQGQIYNEQFF.